The rows below give T cell receptor beta chains drawn from one sample of a study of T-cell reconstitution after alpha-beta-depleted transplantation in children. TCRdb called the PCR reads again in MiXCR, with one record for every CDR3 protein. The sample records approximately 430,000 distinct CDR3 sequences, under 20% being singletons. Source: PBMCs, mostly from graft donor cells, taken 360 days after TCRalphabeta/CD19-depleted stem cell transplant. Receptors were obtained from a boy younger than two who had a stem cell transplant for Wiskott-Aldrich syndrome, so the T cells may come from the graft donor. The conserved cysteine and the conserved F or W are not part of the CDR3 here. Expanded clones are given a class, and other clones once, few, many or no size at all.

v_call clone_size cdr3_aa
TRBV30 few AWRPSGRARTGELF
TRBV7-2 . ASSLHGSSYEQY
TRBV7-2 few ASSPPGFTHYEQY
TRBV5-5 . ASSPVGNILEEQF
TRBV20-1 few SARTSGGNQETQY
TRBV20-1 . SARRPGLNYGYT
TRBV29-1 . SVERQKGTDTQY
TRBV6-5 . ASSYSRGADNEQF
TRBV2 few ASSDRLAVIFQETQY
TRBV2 . ASGRLAGAEYEQY
TRBV4-1 . ASSRFWSVQPDTQY
TRBV18 many ASSPGLAFYNEQF
TRBV29-1 . SVHSGKSTDTQY
TRBV6-1 few ASSEVAQPYNSPLH
TRBV20-1 . SARDPTGGRLTREQY
TRBV2 . ASSSDRRQPQH
TRBV20-1 few SAVPGQVTRVEQY
TRBV27 . ASSLSRRGGESQY
TRBV19 few ASSRGVRPYEQY
TRBV24-1 . ATSDSGQGKKQPQH
TRBV27 . ASREWGDYEQY
TRBV20-1 . SAPRQTEAF
TRBV10-3 . AIGRDRVYEQY
TRBV20-1 once SARDYSNQPQH
TRBV5-1 . ASRRESLAGGSYNEQF
TRBV11-2 few ASSSREGLSGANVLT
TRBV4-3 few ASSQDAGQSYEQY
TRBV12-3/TRBV12-4 . ASSLWNQPQH
TRBV27 . ASSLLWQANTEAF
TRBV7-9 few ASSLRGEGGRPYEQY
TRBV12-3/TRBV12-4 . ASSLPFRETLY
TRBV5-1 . ASRRQGGPSYEQY
TRBV12-3/TRBV12-4 . ASSSGTDRSYEQY
TRBV4-3 . ASSQVISGNTIY
TRBV6-5 few ASSYRVGSNQPQH
TRBV7-9 few ASSPISYEQY
TRBV20-1 few SASGLRFTF
TRBV12-3/TRBV12-4 . ASSFRPLAGADTQY
TRBV5-1 . ASSHLPDPTYEQY
TRBV12-3/TRBV12-4 . ASSLLGGNTGELF
TRBV27 . ASSLVTGGTKQY
TRBV15 few ATSSYPVYNEQF
TRBV6-1 . ASSPTGAVYNEQF
TRBV7-9 . ASSLEGGGRQPQH
TRBV12-3/TRBV12-4 few ASSLFAGAYEQY
TRBV11-2 few ASRRLAGGYEQF
TRBV7-9 few ASSSLGTGGVLYGYT
TRBV29-1 . SVEKSQGPNEKLF
TRBV10-3 . AIKKRTSEYSNTGELF
TRBV7-9 many ATGHPNTGELF
TRBV2 few ASRVLYEQY
TRBV7-8 . ASSGTRDGNEKLF
TRBV29-1 . SVEGKLMNTEAF
TRBV24-1 few ATVDGYTDTQY
TRBV5-1 . ASSLPGAQASEQY
TRBV7-9 few ASSFGSPFTDTQY
TRBV20-1 . SARDRGPGGPY
TRBV5-1 many ASSRHVDRGENEQF
TRBV5-1 few ASSLDPANTEAF
TRBV24-1 . ATSDPASGGSYNEQF